Listed below are T cell receptor beta chains from one sample, sequenced in a study of blood T cell repertoires in COVID-19. Repertoires were generated with immunoSEQ multiplex PCR, while TCRdb's copy carries only in-frame clones and drops some. The table has a few hundred thousand clones, more than 80% seen once. The sequencing sample was made of peripheral blood. These receptors originate from a woman in her 30s with COVID-19, enrolled during active disease. The CDR3 runs from the conserved cysteine through the conserved F or W. D genes are given only for firm matches. Not every row has a clone size; where given, it reads once, few, many or a size class.

abundance	v_gene	d_gene	j_gene	CDR3aa	CDR3nt
.	TRBV7-9	.	TRBJ1-4	CASSREFNEKLFF	TGTGCCAGCAGCCGGGAGTTTAATGAAAAACTGTTTTTT
.	TRBV4-1	TRBD1	TRBJ1-5	CASSQEAGGYSNQPQHF	TGCGCCAGCAGCCAAGAGGCAGGGGGCTATAGCAATCAGCCCCAGCATTTT
once	TRBV7-2	.	TRBJ2-5	CASSTTVDSYQYF	TGTGCCAGCAGCACTACTGTGGACTCCTATCAGTACTTC
.	TRBV7-2	TRBD1	TRBJ1-3	CASSPPGGQVSGNTIYF	TGTGCCAGCAGCCCCCCGGGGGGACAGGTCTCTGGAAACACCATATATTTT
.	TRBV7-9	.	TRBJ2-1	CASSLEQYPYNEQFF	TGTGCCAGCAGCTTAGAACAGTATCCTTACAATGAGCAGTTCTTC
.	TRBV24-1	TRBD1	TRBJ2-3	CATSDPGTGSFTDTQYF	TGTGCCACCAGTGATCCTGGGACAGGGAGTTTCACAGATACGCAGTATTTT
.	TRBV2	TRBD1	TRBJ2-2	CASSPTGHTGELFF	TGTGCCAGCAGCCCGACAGGGCACACCGGGGAGCTGTTTTTT
.	TRBV7-9	TRBD1	TRBJ2-7	CASSPGTGYEQYF	TGTGCCAGCAGCCCCGGGACAGGCTACGAGCAGTACTTC
many	TRBV24-1	.	TRBJ2-1	CATSDPKVQGDEQFF	TGTGCCACCAGTGACCCGAAGGTACAAGGGGATGAGCAGTTCTTC
.	TRBV19	.	TRBJ2-5	CASSIGAGGTQYF	TGTGCCAGTAGTATCGGCGCCGGGGGGACCCAGTACTTC
once	TRBV7-9	.	TRBJ1-6	CASSLGGVSSPLHF	TGTGCCAGCAGCCTAGGGGGGGTTTCTTCACCCCTCCACTTT
.	TRBV9	.	TRBJ2-7	CASSAAARGGGDKPYEQYF	TGTGCCAGCAGCGCCGCCGCCAGGGGCGGGGGAGACAAACCCTACGAGCAGTACTTC
.	TRBV4-2	TRBD1	TRBJ1-5	CASSQDRGAGSQPQHF	TGTGCCAGCAGCCAAGACAGGGGGGCAGGGAGTCAGCCCCAGCATTTT
.	TRBV3-1/TRBV3-2	.	TRBJ1-1	CASSQGAGVRTEAFF	TGTGCCAGCAGCCAAGGGGCGGGGGTAAGAACTGAAGCTTTCTTT
.	TRBV6-5	.	TRBJ1-2	CASSSGNYGYTF	TGTGCCAGCAGTTCAGGGAACTATGGCTACACCTTC
.	TRBV19	.	TRBJ1-6	CASSPRPGTLHF	TGTGCCAGTAGTCCTCGGCCCGGGACCCTCCACTTT
.	TRBV7-2	TRBD2	TRBJ2-7	CASSSSGAYEQYF	TGTGCCAGCAGCTCTAGCGGGGCCTACGAGCAGTACTTC
.	TRBV6-5	TRBD2	TRBJ2-1	CASRESGRADNEQFF	TGTGCCAGCAGGGAGAGCGGGAGGGCCGACAATGAGCAGTTCTTC
.	TRBV7-2	TRBD2	TRBJ2-1	CASTFGTSGRNEQFF	TGTGCCAGCACCTTCGGGACTAGCGGGAGAAATGAGCAGTTCTTC
.	TRBV6-5	.	TRBJ2-7	CASSYPQEGYYEQYF	TGTGCCAGTAGTTACCCACAGGAGGGGTACTACGAGCAGTACTTC
.	TRBV2	TRBD1	TRBJ1-1	CASRRDRGGTEAFF	TGTGCCAGCAGACGGGACAGGGGAGGGACTGAAGCTTTCTTT
.	TRBV24-1	.	TRBJ1-2	CATSDLSANYGYTF	TGTGCCACCAGTGATTTGTCGGCTAACTATGGCTACACCTTC
.	TRBV7-8	.	TRBJ2-5	CASSLVPLPRETQYF	TGTGCCAGCAGCTTAGTGCCACTTCCTCGCGAGACCCAGTACTTC
few	TRBV18	TRBD1	TRBJ2-5	CASSPPRSTGGRGETQYF	TGTGCCAGCTCACCCCCCCGCTCGACAGGGGGCAGAGGAGAGACCCAGTACTTC
.	TRBV14	TRBD1	TRBJ2-5	CASSSWDRAFWGETQYF	TGTGCCAGCAGCTCCTGGGACAGGGCGTTTTGGGGAGAGACCCAGTACTTC
.	TRBV5-1	.	TRBJ2-3	CASSYQGQTDTQYF	TGCGCCAGCAGCTACCAAGGACAGACAGATACGCAGTATTTT
few	TRBV7-9	TRBD2	TRBJ2-2	CASSSASGANTGELFF	TGTGCCAGCAGCTCAGCTAGCGGGGCGAACACCGGGGAGCTGTTTTTT
.	TRBV13	.	TRBJ2-7	CASSLADEQYF	TGTGCCAGCAGCTTAGCGGACGAGCAGTACTTC
.	TRBV5-1	.	TRBJ1-1	CASSPGETEAFF	TGCGCCAGCAGCCCGGGTGAAACTGAAGCTTTCTTT
.	TRBV19	.	TRBJ1-1	CASSILGAAYTEAFF	TGTGCCAGTAGTATTTTGGGGGCGGCATACACTGAAGCTTTCTTT
.	TRBV11-2	.	TRBJ2-5	CASSPQSQETQYF	TGTGCCAGCAGCCCACAGAGTCAAGAGACCCAGTACTTC
.	TRBV28	.	TRBJ1-2	CASTGVLLYGYTF	TGTGCCAGCACGGGGGTCCTCCTCTATGGCTACACCTTC